Given below is one T cell receptor beta chain in context. These data originate in a study of monozygotic twins with inflammatory bowel disease. Germline lookup yields CDR1 SGHKS and CDR2 YYEKEE (reference sequence). The CDR3 is 17 amino acids. TCRdb re-called the 5' RACE reads, yielding one record per CDR3 amino acid sequence without DNA. The table lists around 450,000 distinct CDR3 sequences, with 2.4% in the top ten. The sequenced material came from blood. The source is a human donor with ulcerative colitis or Crohn's disease, or a healthy co-twin of an affected twin (not recorded which). The J gene is TRBJ2-2, the V gene TRBV5-5; TCRdb indicates TRBD2, and absent DNA this call remains unverified. The CDR3 loop is CASSLAPGSGRVGELFF.